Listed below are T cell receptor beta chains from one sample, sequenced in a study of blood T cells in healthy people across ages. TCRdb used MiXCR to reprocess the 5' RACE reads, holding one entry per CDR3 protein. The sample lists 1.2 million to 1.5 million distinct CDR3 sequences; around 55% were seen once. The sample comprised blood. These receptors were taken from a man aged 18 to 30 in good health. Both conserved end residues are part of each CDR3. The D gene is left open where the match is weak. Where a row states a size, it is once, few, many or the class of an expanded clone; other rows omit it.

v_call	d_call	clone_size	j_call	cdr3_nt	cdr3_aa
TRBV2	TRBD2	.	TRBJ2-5	TGTGCCAGCAGTGGACTAGCGGGAGGGCCGATCCAGACCCAGTACTTC	CASSGLAGGPIQTQYF
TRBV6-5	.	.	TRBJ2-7	TGTGCCAGCAGTTACTTCTTTTCAGTTCCGGGCGGGCGCGGGGAGCAGTACTTC	CASSYFFSVPGGRGEQYF
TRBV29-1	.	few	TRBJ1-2	TGCAGCGTCAGAGGGGATGGCTACACCTTC	CSVRGDGYTF
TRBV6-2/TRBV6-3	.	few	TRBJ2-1	TGTGCCAGCAGTTACGCCACCGGGACTCTCGAGTTCTTC	CASSYATGTLEFF
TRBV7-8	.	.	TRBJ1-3	TGTGCCAGCAGCTTAAGCCGCGGGGCAGGCAGCACCAATTCTGGAAACACCATATATTTT	CASSLSRGAGSTNSGNTIYF
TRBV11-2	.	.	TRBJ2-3	TGTGCCAGCAGCTCAAAGGGATTTAGCACAGATACGCAGTATTTT	CASSSKGFSTDTQYF
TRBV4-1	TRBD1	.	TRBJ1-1	TGCGCCAGCAGCCATCCCCGGGGACAGTTCACTGAAGCTTTCTTT	CASSHPRGQFTEAFF
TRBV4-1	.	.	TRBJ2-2	TGCGCCAGCAGCCAAGGGCAGGGCATCGGGGAGCTGTTTTTT	CASSQGQGIGELFF
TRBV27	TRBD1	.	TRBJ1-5	TGTGCCAGCAGTTGGACAGGGACTGGCAATCAGCCCCAGCATTTT	CASSWTGTGNQPQHF
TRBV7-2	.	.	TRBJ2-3	TGTGCCAGCAGCCAACAATCAGGCGGGGCCGGGAGAGCAGATACGCAGTATTTT	CASSQQSGGAGRADTQYF
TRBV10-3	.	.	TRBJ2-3	TGTGCCATCAGTGAGTCGATGTTTCCGGGGACGCAGTATTTT	CAISESMFPGTQYF
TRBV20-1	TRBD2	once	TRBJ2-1	TGCAGTGCCCCATTAGCGGGGGGGCCGCCCAATGAGCAGTTCTTC	CSAPLAGGPPNEQFF
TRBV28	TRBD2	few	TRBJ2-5	TGTGCCAGCAGTTCCTTGGGAGGGTCCGGGACCCAGTACTTC	CASSSLGGSGTQYF
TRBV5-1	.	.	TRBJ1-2	TGCGCCAGCAGCTTGGGGGGCCGGGGGCCCCTGAACTATGGCTACACCTTC	CASSLGGRGPLNYGYTF
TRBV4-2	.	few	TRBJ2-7	TGTGCCAGCAGCCAAGAGGGGACAGGGATGAGCGGGAGCTTCTACGAGCAGTACTTC	CASSQEGTGMSGSFYEQYF
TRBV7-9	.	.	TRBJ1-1	TGTGCCAGTGTACAGGGAGTTGACACTGAAGCTTTCTTT	CASVQGVDTEAFF
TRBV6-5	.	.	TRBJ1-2	TGTGCCAGCAGTTACTCGTCCAGGGTCTCGGCGGGCTACACCTTC	CASSYSSRVSAGYTF
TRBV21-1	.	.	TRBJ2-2	TGTGCCAGCAAGATGGTAGCCTTAGTCACCGGGGAGCTGTTTTTT	CASKMVALVTGELFF
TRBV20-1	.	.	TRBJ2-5	TGCAGTGCTAGAGATCCTGACCCGTACCAAGAGACCCAGTACTTC	CSARDPDPYQETQYF
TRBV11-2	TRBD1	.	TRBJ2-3	TGTGCCAGCAGCAGGGACAGGGTCTGCCTGGGAGATACGCAGTATTTT	CASSRDRVCLGDTQYF
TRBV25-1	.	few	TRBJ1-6	TGTGCCAGCAGTGACGGGAGGCCCATCAATTCACCCCTCCACTTT	CASSDGRPINSPLHF
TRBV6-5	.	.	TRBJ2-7	TGTGCCAGCAGTTCCGTCGGGGTATTCTACGAGCAGTACTTC	CASSSVGVFYEQYF
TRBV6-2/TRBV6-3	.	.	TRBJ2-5	TGTGCCAGCAAAAGATGGCAAGAGACCCAGTACTTC	CASKRWQETQYF
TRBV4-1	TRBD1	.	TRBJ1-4	TGCGCCAGCAGCCAGAACAGGGGGCCTAATGAAAAACTGTTTTTT	CASSQNRGPNEKLFF
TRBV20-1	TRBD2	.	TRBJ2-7	TGCAGTGCTAGAGATGGGGGGGGTGATAATGAGCAGTACTTC	CSARDGGGDNEQYF
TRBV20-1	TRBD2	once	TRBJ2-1	TGCAGTGCTAGAGGGACTAGCGTTAACAATGAGCAGTTCTTC	CSARGTSVNNEQFF
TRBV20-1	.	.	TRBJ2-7	TGCAGTGCTAGCAGTGAGAGCTCCTACGAGCAGTACTTC	CSASSESSYEQYF
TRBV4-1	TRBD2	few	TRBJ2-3	TGCGCCAGCAGCCACGACCCTGGACTAGCGGGAGAAACAGATACGCAGTATTTT	CASSHDPGLAGETDTQYF
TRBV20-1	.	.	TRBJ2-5	TGCAGTGCCTCCGGGACCAGAGAGACCCAGTACTTC	CSASGTRETQYF
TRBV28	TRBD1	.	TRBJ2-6	TGTGCCAGCAGTTTAGGGACAGGGGTCAATGGGGCCAACGTCCTGACTTTC	CASSLGTGVNGANVLTF
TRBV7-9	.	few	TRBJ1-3	TGTGCCAGCAACCTTCGAGGCAGCGGGGACACCATATATTTT	CASNLRGSGDTIYF
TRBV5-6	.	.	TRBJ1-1	TGTGCCAGCAGCTTGACAGGGATGGGGGAAGCTTTCTTT	CASSLTGMGEAFF
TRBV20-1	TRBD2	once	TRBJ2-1	TGCAGCACGAGTAGCGGGGGACGCTACAATGAGCAGTTCTTC	CSTSSGGRYNEQFF
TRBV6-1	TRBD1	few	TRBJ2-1	TGTGCCAGCAGTGAACCCGGACAGGGGGCGCTCAATGAGCAGTTCTTC	CASSEPGQGALNEQFF
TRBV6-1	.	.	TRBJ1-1	TGTGCCAGCAGTGCCGGGGTTAGTGAAGCTTTCTTT	CASSAGVSEAFF
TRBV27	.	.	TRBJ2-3	TGTGCCAGCAGTTCCCTCCGGGATCACGCAGATACGCAGTATTTT	CASSSLRDHADTQYF
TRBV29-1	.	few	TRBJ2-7	TGCAGCGTCCGGGACATCCCCTACGAGCAGTACTTC	CSVRDIPYEQYF
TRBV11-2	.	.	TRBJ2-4	TGTGCCAGCAGCTTCAATCCGGGACTAGCCAAAAACATTCAGTACTTC	CASSFNPGLAKNIQYF
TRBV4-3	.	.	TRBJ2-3	TGCGCCAGCAGCCAAGATATCCAATACACAGATACGCAGTATTTT	CASSQDIQYTDTQYF
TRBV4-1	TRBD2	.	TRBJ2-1	TGCGCCAGCAGCCCTTGGGACACTAGCGGGGTTACCTACAATGAGCAGTTCTTC	CASSPWDTSGVTYNEQFF
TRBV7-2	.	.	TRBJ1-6	TGTGCCAGCAGCTTAGAAGCTAATTCACCCCTCCACTTT	CASSLEANSPLHF
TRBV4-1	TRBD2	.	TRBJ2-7	TGCGCCAGCAGCCAAAAAAGCGGGGGTTTGGGCGAGCAGTACTTC	CASSQKSGGLGEQYF
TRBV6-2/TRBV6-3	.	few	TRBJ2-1	TGTGCCAGCAGTTACTCGACTAGGCGGGTTGAGAATGAGCAGTTCTTC	CASSYSTRRVENEQFF
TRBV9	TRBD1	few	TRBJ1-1	TGTGCCAGCAGCCCCAGGACAGGGGTTAACACTGAAGCTTTCTTT	CASSPRTGVNTEAFF
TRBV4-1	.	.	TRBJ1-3	TGCGCCAGCTCTACCACCGCCAGCGGAAACACCATATATTTT	CASSTTASGNTIYF
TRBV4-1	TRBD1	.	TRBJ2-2	TGCGCCAGCAGCCCCACAACCGGGACAGAAACCGGGGAGCTGTTTTTT	CASSPTTGTETGELFF
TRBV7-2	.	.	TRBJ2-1	TGTGCCAGCGCTTATCCCCGTCGGGGCCGAAGCTCCTACAATGAGCAGTTCTTC	CASAYPRRGRSSYNEQFF
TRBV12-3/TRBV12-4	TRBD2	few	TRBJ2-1	TGTGCCAGCAAGATTCCGGGACTAAGCAATGAGCAGTTCTTC	CASKIPGLSNEQFF
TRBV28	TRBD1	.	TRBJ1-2	TGTGCCAGCCTCCAGGGGGATAACTATGGCTACACCTTC	CASLQGDNYGYTF
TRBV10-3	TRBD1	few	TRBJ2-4	TGTGCCATCAGTGAGACAGGGGCGCGATCCAAAAACATTCAGTACTTC	CAISETGARSKNIQYF
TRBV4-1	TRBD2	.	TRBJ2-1	TGCGCCAGCAGCCAAGGATCTAGCGGGAGTGGCAATGAGCAGTTCTTC	CASSQGSSGSGNEQFF
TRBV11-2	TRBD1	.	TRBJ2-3	TGTGCCAGCAGCTTAGGGACAGGGGTGGGCACAGGTACGCAGTATTTT	CASSLGTGVGTGTQYF
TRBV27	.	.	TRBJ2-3	TGTGCCAGCAGTTTTTCCTTAGTTGAGACAGATACGCAGTATTTT	CASSFSLVETDTQYF
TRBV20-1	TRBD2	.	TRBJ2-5	TGCAGTGCTAGACCTTTAGCGGGAGGGCACAATGAGCAGTACTTC	CSARPLAGGHNEQYF
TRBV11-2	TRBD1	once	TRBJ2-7	TGTGCCAGCAGTAAAACAGGGGACCATTCCTACGAGCAGTACTTC	CASSKTGDHSYEQYF
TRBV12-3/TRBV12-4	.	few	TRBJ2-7	TGTGCCAGCAGTCTAGGTCTGGGTAGCGGATACGAGCAGTACTTC	CASSLGLGSGYEQYF
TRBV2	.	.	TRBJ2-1	TGTGCCAGCAGTGAATTGGAGGCGGCCTACAATGAGCAGTTCTTC	CASSELEAAYNEQFF
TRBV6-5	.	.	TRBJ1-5	TGTGCCAGCAGTTACTCGGGTAGCAATCAGCCCCAGCATTTT	CASSYSGSNQPQHF
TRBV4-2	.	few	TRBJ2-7	TGTGCCAGCAGCACCCCCGGGACAAGATCCTACGAGCAGTACTTC	CASSTPGTRSYEQYF
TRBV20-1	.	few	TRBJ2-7	TGCAGTGCAACGGGTAGCGGCTACGAGCAGTACTTC	CSATGSGYEQYF